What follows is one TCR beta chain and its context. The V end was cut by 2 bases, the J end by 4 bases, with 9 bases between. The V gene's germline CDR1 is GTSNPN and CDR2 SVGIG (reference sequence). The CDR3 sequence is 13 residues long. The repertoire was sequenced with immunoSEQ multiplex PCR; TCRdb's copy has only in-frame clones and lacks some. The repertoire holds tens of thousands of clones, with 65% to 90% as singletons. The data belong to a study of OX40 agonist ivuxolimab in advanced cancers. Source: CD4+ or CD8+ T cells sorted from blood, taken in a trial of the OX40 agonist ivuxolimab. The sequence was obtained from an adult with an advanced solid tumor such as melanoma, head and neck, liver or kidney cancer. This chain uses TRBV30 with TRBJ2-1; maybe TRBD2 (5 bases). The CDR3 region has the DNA TGTGCCTGGAGTCGGGGTCTGTACAATGAGCAGTTCTTC. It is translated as CAWSRGLYNEQFF.